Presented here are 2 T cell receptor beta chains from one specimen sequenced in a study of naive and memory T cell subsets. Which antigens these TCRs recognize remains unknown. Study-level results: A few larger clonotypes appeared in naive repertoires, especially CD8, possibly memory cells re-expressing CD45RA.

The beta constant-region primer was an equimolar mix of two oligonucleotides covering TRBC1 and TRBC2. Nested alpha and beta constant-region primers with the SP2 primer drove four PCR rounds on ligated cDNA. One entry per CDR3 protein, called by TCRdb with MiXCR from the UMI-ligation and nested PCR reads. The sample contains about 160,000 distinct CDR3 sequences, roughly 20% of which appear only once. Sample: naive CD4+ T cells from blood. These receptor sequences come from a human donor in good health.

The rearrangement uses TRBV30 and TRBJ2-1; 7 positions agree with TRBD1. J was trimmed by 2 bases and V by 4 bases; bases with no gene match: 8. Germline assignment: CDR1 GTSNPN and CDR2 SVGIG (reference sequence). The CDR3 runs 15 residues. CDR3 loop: CAWNVGQGAYNEQFF. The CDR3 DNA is TGTGCCTGGAACGTCGGGCAGGGGGCCTACAATGAGCAGTTCTTC.

This chain's CDR3 is CASSLRGPAEQFF. CDR3 coding DNA: TGTGCCAGCAGCCTCCGGGGCCCGGCGGAGCAGTTCTTC. This chain connects TRBV7-9 to TRBJ2-1; D may match TRBD1 or TRBD2 (5 bases each). This CDR3 is 13 amino acids long. V dropped 5 bases and J dropped 10 bases, with 15 bases sitting between them. The germline CDR1 and CDR2 sequences are SEHNR and FQNEAQ (reference sequence). The entire variable domain, with the rest obtained from reference TRBV7-9 and TRBJ2-1, is as follows: DTGVSQNPRHKITKRGQNVTFRCDPISEHNRLYWYRQTLGQGPEFLTYFQNEAQLEKSRLLSDRFSAERPKGSFSTLEIQRTEQGDSAMYLCASSLRGPAEQFFGPGTRLTVL.